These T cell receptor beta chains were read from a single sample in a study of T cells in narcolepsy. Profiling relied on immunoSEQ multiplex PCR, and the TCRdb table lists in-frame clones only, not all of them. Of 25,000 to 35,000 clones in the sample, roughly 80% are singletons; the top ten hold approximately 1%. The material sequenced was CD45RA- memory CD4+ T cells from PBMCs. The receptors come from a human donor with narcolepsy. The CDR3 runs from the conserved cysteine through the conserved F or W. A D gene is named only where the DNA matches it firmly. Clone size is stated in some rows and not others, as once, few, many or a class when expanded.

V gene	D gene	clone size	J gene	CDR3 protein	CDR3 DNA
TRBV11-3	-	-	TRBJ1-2	CASSSPTSISTF	TGTGCCAGCAGCTCCCCGACGTCGATAAGCACCTTC
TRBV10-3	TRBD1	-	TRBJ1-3	CAISEGWPQGALAGNTIYF	TGTGCCATCAGTGAGGGTTGGCCTCAGGGGGCCCTAGCTGGAAACACCATATATTTT
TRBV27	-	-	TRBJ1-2	CASSFTQGGGYTF	TGTGCCAGCAGTTTTACACAAGGTGGAGGCTACACCTTC
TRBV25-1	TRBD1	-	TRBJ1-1	CASSRDGGQGITEAFF	TGTGCCAGCAGTAGGGATGGGGGACAGGGGATTACTGAAGCTTTCTTT
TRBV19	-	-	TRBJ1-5	CASSSGSNQPQHF	TGTGCCAGTAGTTCCGGCTCCAATCAGCCCCAGCATTTT
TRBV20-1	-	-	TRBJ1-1	CSARDTPEAFF	TGCAGTGCTAGAGATACCCCTGAAGCTTTCTTT
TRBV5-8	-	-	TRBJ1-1	CASSWDEDPGTSTEAFF	TGTGCCAGCAGCTGGGATGAGGACCCTGGGACGTCGACTGAAGCTTTCTTT
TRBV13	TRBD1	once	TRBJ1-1	CASSYTWDRQDTEAFF	TGTGCCAGCAGCTACACTTGGGACAGACAGGACACTGAAGCTTTCTTT
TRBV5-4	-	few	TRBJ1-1	CASSPKGDTEAFF	TGTGCCAGCAGCCCAAAGGGAGACACTGAAGCTTTCTTT
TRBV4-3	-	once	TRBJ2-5	CASSQGLLGLGETQYF	TGCGCCAGCAGCCAAGGCCTACTGGGGTTGGGAGAGACCCAGTACTTC
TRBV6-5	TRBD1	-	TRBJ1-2	CASTPDRGRGGYTF	TGTGCCAGCACTCCTGACAGGGGAAGAGGTGGCTACACCTTC
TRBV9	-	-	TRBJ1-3	CASSIGQRHSGNTIYF	TGTGCCAGCAGCATAGGACAGAGACACTCTGGAAACACCATATATTTT
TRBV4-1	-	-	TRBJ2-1	CASSRIEGHNEQFF	TGCGCCAGCAGTCGTATTGAGGGCCACAATGAGCAGTTCTTC
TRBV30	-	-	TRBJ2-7	CAWSLGEAQYF	TGTGCCTGGAGTTTGGGGGAGGCGCAGTACTTC
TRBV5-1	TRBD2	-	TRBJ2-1	CASHRTGGTYNEQFF	TGCGCCAGCCACCGGACGGGAGGAACCTACAATGAGCAGTTCTTC
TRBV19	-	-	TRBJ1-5	CASTPRGTGLGQPQHF	TGTGCCAGTACCCCCCGAGGTACGGGGTTGGGTCAGCCCCAGCATTTT
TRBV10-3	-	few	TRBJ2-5	CAIRKEGSGQYF	TGTGCCATCAGGAAGGAGGGGAGCGGCCAGTACTTC
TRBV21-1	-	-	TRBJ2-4	CASSESPGKNIQYF	TGTGCCAGCAGCGAAAGCCCAGGCAAAAACATTCAGTACTTC
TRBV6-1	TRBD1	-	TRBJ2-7	CASSRQGVYEQYF	TGTGCCAGCAGCCGACAGGGGGTATACGAGCAGTACTTC
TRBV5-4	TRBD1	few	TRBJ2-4	CASSRDRVKNIQYF	TGTGCCAGCAGCAGGGACAGGGTAAAAAACATTCAGTACTTC
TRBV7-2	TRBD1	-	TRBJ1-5	CASSLGHRGINQPQHF	TGTGCCAGCAGCTTAGGCCACAGGGGAATCAATCAGCCCCAGCATTTT
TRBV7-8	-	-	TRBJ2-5	CASSLEAGRTRETQYF	TGTGCCAGCAGCTTAGAGGCAGGGAGGACTCGAGAGACCCAGTACTTC
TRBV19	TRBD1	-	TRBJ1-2	CASDPGQGEYYGYTF	TGTGCCAGTGATCCTGGACAGGGGGAGTACTATGGCTACACCTTC
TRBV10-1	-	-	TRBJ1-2	CASSEGGSYGYTF	TGCGCCAGCAGTGAGGGGGGGAGCTATGGCTACACCTTC
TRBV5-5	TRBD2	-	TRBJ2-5	CASSLLPSGIETQYF	TGTGCCAGCAGCTTGCTCCCTAGCGGGATAGAGACCCAGTACTTC
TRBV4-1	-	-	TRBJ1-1	CASSQDGAGGHAAFF	TGCGCCAGCAGCCAAGATGGGGCCGGCGGGCATGCGGCTTTCTTT
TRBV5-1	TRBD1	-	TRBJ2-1	CASSSSGTGHNEQFF	TGCGCCAGCAGCTCCTCCGGGACAGGACACAATGAGCAGTTCTTC
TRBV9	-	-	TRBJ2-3	CASSVGLGITDTQYF	TGTGCCAGCAGCGTAGGACTGGGAATCACAGATACGCAGTATTTT
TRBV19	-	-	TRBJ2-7	CASSIGGDYEQYF	TGTGCCAGTAGTATCGGGGGTGACTACGAGCAGTACTTC
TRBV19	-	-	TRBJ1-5	CASSIDRGSAQHF	TGTGCCAGTAGTATAGATCGAGGCTCGGCCCAGCATTTT
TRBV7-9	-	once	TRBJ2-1	CASSLGARDGTDEQFF	TGTGCCAGCAGCTTGGGCGCAAGGGACGGTACCGATGAGCAGTTCTTC
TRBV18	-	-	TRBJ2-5	CASSPSRRGNQETQYF	TGTGCCAGCTCACCATCTAGGCGGGGCAACCAAGAGACCCAGTACTTC
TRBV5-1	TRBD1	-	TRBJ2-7	CASSDTGAIYEQYF	TGCGCCAGCAGCGACACAGGGGCGATTTACGAGCAGTACTTC
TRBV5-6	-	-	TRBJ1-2	CASSLVVSYGYTF	TGTGCCAGCAGCTTGGTCGTAAGCTATGGCTACACCTTC
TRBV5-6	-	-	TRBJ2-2	CASSPWRSSGELFF	TGTGCCAGCAGCCCCTGGCGCAGTTCCGGGGAGCTGTTTTTT
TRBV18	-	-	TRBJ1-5	CASPPELIEGQPQHF	TGTGCCAGCCCACCGGAGCTAATCGAAGGTCAGCCCCAGCATTTT
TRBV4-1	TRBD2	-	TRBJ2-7	CASSPQGGGRSYEQYF	TGCGCCAGCAGCCCCCAGGGTGGCGGGAGGTCCTACGAGCAGTACTTC